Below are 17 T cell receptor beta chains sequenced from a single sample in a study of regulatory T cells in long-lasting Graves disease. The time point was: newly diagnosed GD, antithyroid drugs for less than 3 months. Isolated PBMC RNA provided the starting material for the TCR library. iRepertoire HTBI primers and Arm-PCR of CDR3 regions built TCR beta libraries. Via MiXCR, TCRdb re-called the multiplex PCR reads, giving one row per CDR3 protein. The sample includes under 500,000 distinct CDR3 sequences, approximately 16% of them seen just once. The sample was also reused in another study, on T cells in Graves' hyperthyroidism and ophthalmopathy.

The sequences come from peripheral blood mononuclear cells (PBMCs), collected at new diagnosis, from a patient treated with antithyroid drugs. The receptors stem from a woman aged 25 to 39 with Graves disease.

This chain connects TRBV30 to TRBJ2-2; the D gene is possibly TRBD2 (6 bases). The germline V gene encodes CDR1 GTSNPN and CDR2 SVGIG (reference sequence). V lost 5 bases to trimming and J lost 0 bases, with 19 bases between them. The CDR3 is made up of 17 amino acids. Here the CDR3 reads CAWYPWEVAANTGELFF. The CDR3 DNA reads TGTGCCTGGTACCCCTGGGAAGTAGCGGCGAACACCGGGGAGCTGTTTTTT.

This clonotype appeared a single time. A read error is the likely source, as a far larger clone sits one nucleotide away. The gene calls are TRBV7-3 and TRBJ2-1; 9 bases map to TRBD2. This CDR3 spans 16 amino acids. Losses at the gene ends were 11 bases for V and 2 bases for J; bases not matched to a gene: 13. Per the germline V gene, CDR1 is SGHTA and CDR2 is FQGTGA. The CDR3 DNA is TGTGCCGGCACCCTTAGCGGGAGTGTCACCTACAATGAGCAGTTCTTC. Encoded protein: CAGTLSGSVTYNEQFF. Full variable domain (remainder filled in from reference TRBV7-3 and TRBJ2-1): GAGVSQTPSNKVTEKGKYVELRCDPISGHTALYWYRQSLGQGPEFLIYFQGTGAADDSGLPNDRFFAVRPEGSVSTLKIQRTERGDSAVYLCAGTLSGSVTYNEQFFGPGTRLTVL.

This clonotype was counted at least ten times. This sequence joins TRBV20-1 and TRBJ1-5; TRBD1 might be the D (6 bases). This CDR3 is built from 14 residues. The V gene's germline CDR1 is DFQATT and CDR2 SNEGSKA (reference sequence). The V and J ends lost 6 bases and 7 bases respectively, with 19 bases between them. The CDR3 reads CSAIGTGLWQPQHF. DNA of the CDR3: TGCAGTGCAATTGGAACAGGGTTATGGCAGCCCCAGCATTTT.

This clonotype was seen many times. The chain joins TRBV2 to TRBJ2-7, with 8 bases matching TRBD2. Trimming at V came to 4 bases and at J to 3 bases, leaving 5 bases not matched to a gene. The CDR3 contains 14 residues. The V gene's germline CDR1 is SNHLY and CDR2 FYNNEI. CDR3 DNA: TGTGCCAGCAGTGGGGCGGGAGGAATCTACGAGCAGTACTTC. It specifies CASSGAGGIYEQYF.

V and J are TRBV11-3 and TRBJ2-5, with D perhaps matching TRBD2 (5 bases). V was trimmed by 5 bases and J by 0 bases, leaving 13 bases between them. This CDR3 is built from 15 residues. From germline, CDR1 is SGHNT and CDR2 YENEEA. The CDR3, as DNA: TGTGCCAGCAGCGATTTTTCGCGGGACCAAGAGACCCAGTACTTC. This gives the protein CASSDFSRDQETQYF.

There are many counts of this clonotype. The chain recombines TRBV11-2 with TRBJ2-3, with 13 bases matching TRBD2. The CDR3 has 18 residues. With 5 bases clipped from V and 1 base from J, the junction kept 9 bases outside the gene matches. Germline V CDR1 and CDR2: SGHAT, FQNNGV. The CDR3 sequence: CASSPSRGTSGGTDTQYF. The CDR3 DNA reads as TGTGCCAGCAGCCCTAGTAGGGGGACTAGCGGGGGCACAGATACGCAGTATTTT. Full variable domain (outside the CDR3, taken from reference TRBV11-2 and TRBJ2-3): EAGVAQSPRYKIIEKRQSVAFWCNPISGHATLYWYQQILGQGPKLLIQFQNNGVVDDSQLPKDRFSAERLKGVDSTLKIQPAKLEDSAVYLCASSPSRGTSGGTDTQYFGPGTRLTVL.

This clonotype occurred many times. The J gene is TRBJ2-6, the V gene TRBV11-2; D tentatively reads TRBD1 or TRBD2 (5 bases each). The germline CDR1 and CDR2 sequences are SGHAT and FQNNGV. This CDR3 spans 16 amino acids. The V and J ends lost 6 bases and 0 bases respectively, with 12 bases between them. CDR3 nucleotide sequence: TGTGCCAGCAGACCTGGGACCAACTCTGGGGCCAACGTCCTGACTTTC. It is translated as CASRPGTNSGANVLTF.

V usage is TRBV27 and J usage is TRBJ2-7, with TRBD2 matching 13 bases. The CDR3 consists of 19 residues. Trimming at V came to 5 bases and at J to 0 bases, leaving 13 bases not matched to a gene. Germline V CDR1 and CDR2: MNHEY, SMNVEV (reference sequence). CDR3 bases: TGTGCCAGCAGTCTTACCTGGACTAGCGGGAGCTACCTCTCCTACGAGCAGTACTTC. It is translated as CASSLTWTSGSYLSYEQYF.

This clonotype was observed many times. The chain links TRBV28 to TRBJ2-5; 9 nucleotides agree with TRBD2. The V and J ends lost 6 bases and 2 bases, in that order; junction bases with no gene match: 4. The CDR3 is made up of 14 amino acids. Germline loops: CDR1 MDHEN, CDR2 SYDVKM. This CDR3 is CASRTSGPQETQYF. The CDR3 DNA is TGTGCCAGCAGGACTAGCGGACCTCAAGAGACCCAGTACTTC.

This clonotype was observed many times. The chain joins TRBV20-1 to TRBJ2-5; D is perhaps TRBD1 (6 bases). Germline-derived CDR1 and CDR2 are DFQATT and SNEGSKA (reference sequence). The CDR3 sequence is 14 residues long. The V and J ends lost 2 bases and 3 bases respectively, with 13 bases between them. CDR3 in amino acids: CSARKARGKETQYF. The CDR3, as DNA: TGCAGTGCTAGAAAGGCCAGGGGTAAAGAGACCCAGTACTTC.

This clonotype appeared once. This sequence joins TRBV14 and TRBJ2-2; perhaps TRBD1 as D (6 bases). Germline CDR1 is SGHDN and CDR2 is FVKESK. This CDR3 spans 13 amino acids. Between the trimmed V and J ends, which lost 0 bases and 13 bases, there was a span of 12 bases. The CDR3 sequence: CASSQDRGSSLFF. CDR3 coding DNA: TGTGCCAGCAGCCAAGATAGGGGGAGTTCGCTGTTTTTT.

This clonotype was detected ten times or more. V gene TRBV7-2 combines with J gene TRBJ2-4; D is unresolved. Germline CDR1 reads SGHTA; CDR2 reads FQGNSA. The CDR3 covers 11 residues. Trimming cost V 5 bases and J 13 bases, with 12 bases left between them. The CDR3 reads CASSTVDLQYF. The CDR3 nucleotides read TGTGCCAGCAGCACGGTGGATCTACAGTACTTC.

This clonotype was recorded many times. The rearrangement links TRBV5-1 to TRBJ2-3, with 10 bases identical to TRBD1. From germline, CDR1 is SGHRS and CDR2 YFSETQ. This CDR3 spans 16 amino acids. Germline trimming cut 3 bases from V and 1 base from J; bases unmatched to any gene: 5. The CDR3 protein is CASSSSGQGGTDTQYF. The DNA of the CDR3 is TGCGCCAGCAGCTCCTCCGGACAGGGGGGCACAGATACGCAGTATTTT.

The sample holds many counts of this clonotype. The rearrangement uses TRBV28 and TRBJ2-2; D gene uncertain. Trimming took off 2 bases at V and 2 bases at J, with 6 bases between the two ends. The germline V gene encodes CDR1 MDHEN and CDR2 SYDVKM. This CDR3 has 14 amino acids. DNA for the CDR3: TGTGCCAGCAGTTTACTAGATAACACCGGGGAGCTGTTTTTT. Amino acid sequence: CASSLLDNTGELFF.

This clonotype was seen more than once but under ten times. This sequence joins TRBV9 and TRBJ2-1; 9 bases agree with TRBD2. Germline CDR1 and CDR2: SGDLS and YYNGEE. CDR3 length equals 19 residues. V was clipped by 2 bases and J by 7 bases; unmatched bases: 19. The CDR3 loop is CASSVSPGTAGGPENEQFF. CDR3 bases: TGTGCCAGCAGCGTTTCCCCGGGCACTGCGGGAGGGCCAGAAAATGAGCAGTTCTTC.

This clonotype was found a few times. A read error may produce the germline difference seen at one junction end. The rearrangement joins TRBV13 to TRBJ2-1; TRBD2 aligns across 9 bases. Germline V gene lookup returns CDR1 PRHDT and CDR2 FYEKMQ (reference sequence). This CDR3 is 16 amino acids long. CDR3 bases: TGTGCCAACAGCTCCCTGACTAGCGGCTTAGGTAATGAGCAGTTCTTC. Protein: CANSSLTSGLGNEQFF.

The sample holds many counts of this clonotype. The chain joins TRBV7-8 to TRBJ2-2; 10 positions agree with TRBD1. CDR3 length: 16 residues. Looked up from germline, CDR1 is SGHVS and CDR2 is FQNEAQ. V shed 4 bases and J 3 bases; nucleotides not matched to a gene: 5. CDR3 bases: TGTGCCAGCAGCTCACGGACAGGGGGTTACACCGGGGAGCTGTTTTTT. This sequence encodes CASSSRTGGYTGELFF.